These T cell receptor beta chains were read from a single sample in a study of sequential checkpoint blockade in melanoma. Sequenced by immunoSEQ multiplex PCR; TCRdb stores in-frame clones only, minus some. The sample lists more than 35,000 clones; over 75% were seen once. The sample consisted of CD8+ T cells sorted from blood (inferred from file names), taken from a patient given nivolumab and ipilimumab in sequence. Receptor source: a human donor with melanoma. CDR3s include the opening cysteine and the closing phenylalanine or tryptophan. The order of the fields is J gene, D gene, clone size, V gene, CDR3 DNA, CDR3 protein. D genes are given only for firm matches. Size is stated for part of the rows, as once, few or many counts, or as a class when the clone is expanded.

TRBJ2-1 TRBD2 - TRBV9 TGTGCCAGCAGCCCAGGCGGGGGAGTCCCGGGGTATGAGCAGTTCTTC CASSPGGGVPGYEQFF
TRBJ1-5 TRBD1 - TRBV19 TGTGCCAGTAGTTCGCCGGGACAGGGCCCCGTACCCCAGCATTTT CASSSPGQGPVPQHF
TRBJ1-2 - - TRBV6-5 TGTGCCAGCAGTTACATGGGGGCAAGTGGCTACACCTTC CASSYMGASGYTF
TRBJ2-1 - - TRBV9 TGTGCCAGCAGCGTAGGAGTCTACAATGAGCAGTTCTTC CASSVGVYNEQFF
TRBJ1-4 - - TRBV5-8 TGTGCCAGCAGCTTGGTGACAGGTGGAGAAAAACTGTTTTTT CASSLVTGGEKLFF
TRBJ2-1 TRBD2 - TRBV5-1 TGCGCCAGCAGCCCCCAGACTAGCGGAGTTTACAATGAGCAGTTCTTC CASSPQTSGVYNEQFF
TRBJ2-1 TRBD1 - TRBV6-5 TGTGCCAGCAGAACAGGGGTCTCCTACAATGAGCAGTTCTTC CASRTGVSYNEQFF
TRBJ2-1 TRBD2 - TRBV19 TGTGCCAGTAGTTCGGGACTAGCGGATAACAATGAGCAGTTCTTC CASSSGLADNNEQFF
TRBJ1-1 - - TRBV15 TGTGCCACCAGACCAGGGTTCATGAACACTGAAGCTTTCTTT CATRPGFMNTEAFF
TRBJ1-2 - - TRBV10-3 TGTGCCATCAGTGAGAATAGACAGGACGCGAACTATGGCTACACCTTC CAISENRQDANYGYTF
TRBJ2-1 TRBD2 - TRBV7-8 TGTGCCAGCAGCCCCTGGACTAGCGGGCCGTACAATGAGCAGTTCTTC CASSPWTSGPYNEQFF
TRBJ1-1 - - TRBV13 TGTGCCAGCAGCTTAGAACTTGGGAACACTGAAGCTTTCTTT CASSLELGNTEAFF
TRBJ2-5 - - TRBV18 TGTGCCAGCTCACCACTCGACAGCTATTCTTTACAAGAGACCCAGTACTTC CASSPLDSYSLQETQYF
TRBJ2-1 TRBD2 few TRBV19 TGTGCCAGTAGTATAGGGCTAGCGGGAGAGTATGAGCAGTTCTTC CASSIGLAGEYEQFF
TRBJ2-3 TRBD2 - TRBV5-1 TGCGCCAGCAGCTTCATAGCGGGGGGGAGCACAGATACGCAGTATTTT CASSFIAGGSTDTQYF
TRBJ2-7 TRBD2 - TRBV2 TGTGCCAGCAGTATTACTAGCGGGGATCCAACCTACGAGCAGTACTTC CASSITSGDPTYEQYF
TRBJ2-6 - - TRBV7-9 TGTGCCAGCAGCCCAGTGAGGGGGGGATTAGGCTCTGGGGCCAACGTCCTGACTTTC CASSPVRGGLGSGANVLTF
TRBJ2-1 - - TRBV28 TGTGCCTGCTTCTCTGAGGCCCACGTGAATGAGCAGTTCTTC CACFSEAHVNEQFF
TRBJ1-3 - - TRBV30 TGTGCCTGGAGCTTGCAGGGCCTCGGAAACACCATATATTTT CAWSLQGLGNTIYF
TRBJ2-2 - few TRBV7-9 TGTGCCAGCAGCTTAACTAGCCCCGGGGAGCTGTTTTTT CASSLTSPGELFF
TRBJ2-2 TRBD2 - TRBV7-3 TGTGCCAGCAGCTCAAGCCTAGCGGGAGCCGGGGAGCTGTTTTTT CASSSSLAGAGELFF
TRBJ2-7 TRBD1 - TRBV27 TGTGCCAGCAGTTGGGGACAGCCTTTGAGCTACGAGCAGTACTTC CASSWGQPLSYEQYF
TRBJ1-5 TRBD1 - TRBV28 TGTGCCAGCAGTTTATATATATGGGGACAGGGGGCCGGGAAAGTTAACAATCAGCCCCAGCATTTT CASSLYIWGQGAGKVNNQPQHF
TRBJ2-1 TRBD2 - TRBV6-5 TGTGCCAGCAGTTTACCCTCCGGGACTAGGGTCGGTGAGCAGTTCTTC CASSLPSGTRVGEQFF